Below, 16 T cell receptor beta chains from the same sample are listed, as sequenced in a study of shared clonotypes between healthy human individuals. TCRdb's table, derived via immunoSEQ multiplex PCR, lists solely in-frame clones and lacks some. Of approximately 500,000 clones listed, 90% to 96% are singletons. The sequencing input was naive CD4+ T cells sorted from blood. Subset specified: CD45RA+ positively selected. These receptors all come from a woman in her 30s in good health.

The V and J genes are TRBV6-5 and TRBJ2-5, with TRBD2 as a possible D gene (5 bases). The CDR3 runs 15 residues. V was cut by 3 bases and J by 7 bases, with 18 bases left in between. Germline V gene lookup returns CDR1 MNHEY and CDR2 SVGAGI. The CDR3 DNA is TGTGCCAGCAGTTATAGTACTGCATCGAGGGTGACCCAGTACTTC. This encodes CASSYSTASRVTQYF.

About this clone itself: The junction shows a germline mismatch at one end, possibly a read error. This chain joins TRBV6-1 and TRBJ2-4; a possible D gene is TRBD1 (6 bases). The CDR3 has 16 amino acids. Germline CDR1 reads MNHNS; CDR2 reads SASEGT. The CDR3 loop reads CASREDRAVGRGIQYF. CDR3 bases: TGTGCCAGCAGGGAAGATCGCGCCGTGGGCAGGGGCATTCAGTACTTC.

The chain links TRBV19 to TRBJ2-3; 7 positions agree with TRBD2. Per germline, CDR1 LNHDA and CDR2 SQIVND (reference sequence). Trimming cost V 5 bases and J 5 bases; bases outside gene matches: 22. The CDR3 covers 19 residues. Here the CDR3 DNA reads TGTGCCAGTAGTGCCCTCCTCATCCCTTGGCGGGAGACTGGAGATACGCAGTATTTT. This gives the protein CASSALLIPWRETGDTQYF.

This chain uses TRBV6-1 with TRBJ2-7; TRBD1 agrees at 9 bases. The CDR3 contains 15 residues. The V and J ends lost 3 bases and 2 bases, in that order; junction bases with no gene match: 5. CDR1 is MNHNS, CDR2 SASEGT, per germline. CDR3 in amino acids: CASSEAGTGTYEQYF. DNA for the CDR3: TGTGCCAGCAGTGAGGCCGGGACAGGGACCTACGAGCAGTACTTC.

The gene calls are TRBV28 and TRBJ2-1; D gene ambiguous. CDR3 length: 16 residues. Germline lookup yields CDR1 MDHEN and CDR2 SYDVKM. Trimming removed 2 bases from V and 0 bases from J, with 11 bases in between. The CDR3 loop reads CASSLAAESSYNEQFF. Here the CDR3 DNA reads TGTGCCAGCAGTTTAGCCGCCGAGAGCTCCTACAATGAGCAGTTCTTC.

This clone was seen only once. This chain's CDR3 is CASSLRTSGRGDEQFF. DNA for the CDR3: TGTGCCAGCAGCCTTCGGACTAGCGGGAGGGGAGATGAGCAGTTCTTC. The chain has TRBV27 and TRBJ2-1; 15 nucleotides line up with TRBD2. Germline CDR1 and CDR2: MNHEY and SMNVEV (reference sequence). This CDR3 has 16 amino acids. The junction had 8 bases not matched to a gene; V was cut back by 6 bases and J by 8 bases.

The chain recombines TRBV25-1 with TRBJ2-7; TRBD1 matches at 7 bases. V gave up 5 bases and J gave up 3 bases; unmatched junction bases: 4. The CDR3 runs 13 residues. Germline V gene data show CDR1 as MGHDK and CDR2 as SYGVNS. The CDR3 DNA follows: TGTGCCAGCAGTAGGGGGCAGGGCTACGAGCAGTACTTC. Translation gives CASSRGQGYEQYF.

This chain uses TRBV21-1 with TRBJ2-7; the D call of TRBD2 is as the table states it, not checked on the DNA. TRBV21-1 is described as a pseudogene. The CDR3 consists of 15 residues. The CDR3 loop reads CASSPRGEGHGEQYF. The DNA for the CDR3 is TGTGCCAGCAGTCCTAGGGGGGAGGGCCACGGCGAGCAGTACTTC.

The chain has TRBV2 and TRBJ2-1, with 7 bases matching TRBD1. After removal of 4 bases from V and 3 bases from J, the junction contained 9 bases not matched to a gene. The CDR3 runs 16 residues. The germline V gene has CDR1 SNHLY and CDR2 FYNNEI. The CDR3 spells CASSGRGWENYNEQFF. The CDR3 DNA reads as TGTGCCAGCAGTGGCAGGGGGTGGGAGAACTACAATGAGCAGTTCTTC.

The chain employs TRBV28 and TRBJ2-1, with TRBD1 matching 7 bases. With V trimmed by 6 bases and J by 2 bases, 10 bases remained unmatched. The CDR3 loop spans 16 amino acids. CDR1 MDHEN and CDR2 SYDVKM come from the germline V gene. CDR3 coding DNA: TGTGCCAGCAGCCCTCACCCCGGGACAGCCTACAATGAGCAGTTCTTC. Protein product: CASSPHPGTAYNEQFF.

The chain employs TRBV5-4 and TRBJ2-7; D remains unclear. Trimming removed 4 bases from V and 5 bases from J, with 16 bases in between. This CDR3 is built from 14 residues. Per the germline V gene, CDR1 is SGHNT and CDR2 is YYREEE (reference sequence). The CDR3: CASSLRLRADEQYF. As DNA, the CDR3 is TGTGCCAGCAGCCTTCGACTCCGGGCCGACGAGCAGTACTTC. Looking up the rest from reference TRBV5-4 and TRBJ2-7 gives the full variable domain: ETGVTQSPTHLIKTRGQQVTLRCSSQSGHNTVSWYQQALGQGPQFIFQYYREEENGRGNFPPRFSGLQFPNYSSELNVNALELDDSALYLCASSLRLRADEQYFGPGTRLTVT.

V gene TRBV5-1 combines with J gene TRBJ2-3; D may correspond to TRBD1 or TRBD2 (5 bases each). Trimming left V 1 base short and J 4 bases short, with 13 bases between. The CDR3 consists of 15 residues. From germline, CDR1 is SGHRS and CDR2 YFSETQ. CDR3 in amino acids: CASSLLLRGSDTQYF. For the CDR3, the DNA is TGCGCCAGCAGCTTGTTACTCCGGGGCTCAGATACGCAGTATTTT.

Only one count was recorded for this clone. The genes are TRBV28 and TRBJ2-7, with D unclear. Germline CDR1 and CDR2: MDHEN and SYDVKM. This CDR3 has 13 amino acids. V dropped 2 bases and J dropped 6 bases, with 11 bases sitting between them. The CDR3 region is CASSLGMSIEQYF. CDR3 coding DNA: TGTGCCAGCAGTTTAGGGATGAGTATCGAGCAGTACTTC.

This chain joins TRBV28 and TRBJ2-1; 7 positions agree with TRBD2. The J segment lost 2 bases and the V segment lost 3 bases, leaving 7 bases of the junction unmatched. This CDR3 spans 16 amino acids. Germline values: CDR1 MDHEN, CDR2 SYDVKM. DNA of the CDR3: TGTGCCAGCAGTTTGGGAGGGGCCATGCCCTACAATGAGCAGTTCTTC. Translation: CASSLGGAMPYNEQFF.

This clone was observed a single time. The V and J genes are TRBV19 and TRBJ2-7; 7 nucleotides agree with TRBD1. The trim removed 4 bases at V and 3 bases at J, leaving 9 bases unmatched. CDR3 length: 15 amino acids. Looked up from germline, CDR1 is LNHDA and CDR2 is SQIVND (reference sequence). The CDR3 nucleotides are TGTGCCAGTAGTACGCCGGGGACAGTATTCTACGAGCAGTACTTC. Residues: CASSTPGTVFYEQYF.

The chain employs TRBV27 and TRBJ1-4; TRBD1 might be the D (6 bases). The V and J ends lost 5 bases and 0 bases respectively, with 16 bases between them. This CDR3 spans 17 amino acids. CDR1 and CDR2 (germline): MNHEY, SMNVEV (reference sequence). The CDR3 DNA sequence: TGTGCCAGCAGTCCCAGCGACAGGATTGCAACTAATGAAAAACTGTTTTTT. Translating it yields CASSPSDRIATNEKLFF.